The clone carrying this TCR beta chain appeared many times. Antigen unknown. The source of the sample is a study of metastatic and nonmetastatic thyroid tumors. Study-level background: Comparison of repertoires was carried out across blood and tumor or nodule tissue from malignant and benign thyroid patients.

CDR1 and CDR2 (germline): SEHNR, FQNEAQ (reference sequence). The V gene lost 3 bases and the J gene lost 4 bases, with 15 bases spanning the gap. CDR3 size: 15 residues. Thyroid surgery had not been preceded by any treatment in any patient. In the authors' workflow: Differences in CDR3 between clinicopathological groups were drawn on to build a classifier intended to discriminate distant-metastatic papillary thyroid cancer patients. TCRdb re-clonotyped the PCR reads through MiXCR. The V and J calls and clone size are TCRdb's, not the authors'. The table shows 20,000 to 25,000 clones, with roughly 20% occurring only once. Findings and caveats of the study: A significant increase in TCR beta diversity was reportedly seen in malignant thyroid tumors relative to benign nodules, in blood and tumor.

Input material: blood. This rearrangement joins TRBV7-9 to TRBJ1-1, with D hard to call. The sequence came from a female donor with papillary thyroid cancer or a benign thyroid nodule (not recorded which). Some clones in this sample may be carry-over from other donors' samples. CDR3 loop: CASSFLVFSGTEAFF. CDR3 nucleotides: TGTGCCAGCAGCTTTCTCGTTTTTTCGGGCACTGAAGCTTTCTTT.